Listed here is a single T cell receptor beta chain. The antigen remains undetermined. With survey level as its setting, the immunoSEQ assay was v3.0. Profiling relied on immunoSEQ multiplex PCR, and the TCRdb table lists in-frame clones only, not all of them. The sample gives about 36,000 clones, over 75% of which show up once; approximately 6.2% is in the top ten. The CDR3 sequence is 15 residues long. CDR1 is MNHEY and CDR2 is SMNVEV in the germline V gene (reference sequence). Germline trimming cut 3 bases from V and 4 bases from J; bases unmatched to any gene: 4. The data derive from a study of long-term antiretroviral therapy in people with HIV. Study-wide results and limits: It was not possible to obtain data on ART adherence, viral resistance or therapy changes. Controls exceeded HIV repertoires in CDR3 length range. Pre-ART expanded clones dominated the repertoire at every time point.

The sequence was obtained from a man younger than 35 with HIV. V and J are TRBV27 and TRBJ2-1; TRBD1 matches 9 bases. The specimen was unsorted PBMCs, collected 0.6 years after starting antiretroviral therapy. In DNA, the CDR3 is TGTGCCAGCAGTTTCCTCGGGACAGGGTACAATGAGCAGTTCTTC. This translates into CASSFLGTGYNEQFF.